This T cell receptor beta chain was identified in a study of T cell responses to AZD1222 COVID-19 vaccine. Produced via immunoSEQ multiplex PCR; TCRdb's table is partial and in-frame only. The repertoire consists of 150,000 or so clones, with around 93% occurring once and the leading ten covering approximately 2%. Germline assignment: CDR1 SGHTA and CDR2 FQGNSA. Trimming shortened V by 2 bases and J by 7 bases, and 21 bases separated the two germline ends. CDR3 length equals 17 residues. Here the sequenced sample was peripheral blood, taken on day 0 of AZD1222 vaccination. The TCR originated in an adult in good health. V and J are TRBV7-2 and TRBJ1-3; possible D gene TRBD1, 6 bases. The CDR3 DNA reads as TGTGCCAGCAGCTTATTGAACAGGGCCGCTCTGAGGAACACCATATATTTT. Translation gives CASSLLNRAALRNTIYF.